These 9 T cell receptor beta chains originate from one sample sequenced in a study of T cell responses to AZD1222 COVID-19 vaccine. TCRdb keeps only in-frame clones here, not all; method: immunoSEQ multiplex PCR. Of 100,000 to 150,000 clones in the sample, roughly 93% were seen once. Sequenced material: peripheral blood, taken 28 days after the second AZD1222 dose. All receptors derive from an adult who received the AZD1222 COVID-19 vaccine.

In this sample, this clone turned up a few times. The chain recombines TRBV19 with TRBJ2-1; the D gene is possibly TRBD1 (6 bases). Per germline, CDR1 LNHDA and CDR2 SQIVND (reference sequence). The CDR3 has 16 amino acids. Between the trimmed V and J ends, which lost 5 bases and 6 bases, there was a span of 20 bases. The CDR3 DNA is TGTGCCAGTAGTTCCTCCCGGCAGGGGTTCTCCAATGAGCAGTTCTTC. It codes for CASSSSRQGFSNEQFF.

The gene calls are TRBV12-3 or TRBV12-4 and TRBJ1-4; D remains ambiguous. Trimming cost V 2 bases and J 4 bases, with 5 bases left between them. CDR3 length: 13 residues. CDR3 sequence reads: CASSLQLNEKLFF. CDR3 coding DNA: TGTGCCAGCAGTTTACAGCTTAATGAAAAACTGTTTTTT.

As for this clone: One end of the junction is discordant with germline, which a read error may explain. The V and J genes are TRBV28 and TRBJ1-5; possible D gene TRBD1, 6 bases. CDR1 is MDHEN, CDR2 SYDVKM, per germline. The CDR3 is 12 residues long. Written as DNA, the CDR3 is TGCGCGGAGGGGGTCAACAATCAGCCCCAGCATTTT. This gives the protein CAEGVNNQPQHF. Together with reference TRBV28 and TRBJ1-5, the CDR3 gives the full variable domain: DVKVTQSSRYLVKRTGEKVFLECVQDMDHENMFWYRQDPGLGLRLIYFSYDVKMKEKGDIPEGYSVSREKKERFSLILESASTNQTSMYLCAEGVNNQPQHFGDGTRLSIL.

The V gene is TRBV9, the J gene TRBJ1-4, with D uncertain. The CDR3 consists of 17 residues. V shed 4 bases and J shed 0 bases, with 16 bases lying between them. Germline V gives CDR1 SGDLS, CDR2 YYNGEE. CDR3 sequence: CASSPGGRQATNEKLFF. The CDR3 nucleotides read TGTGCCAGCAGCCCAGGTGGACGCCAGGCAACTAATGAAAAACTGTTTTTT.

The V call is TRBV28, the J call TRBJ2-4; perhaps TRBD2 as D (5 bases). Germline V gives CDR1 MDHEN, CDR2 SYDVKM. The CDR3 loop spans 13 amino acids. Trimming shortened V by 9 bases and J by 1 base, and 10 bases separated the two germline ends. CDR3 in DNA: TGTGCCAGTCTTGAGCGGGCCAAAAACATTCAGTACTTC. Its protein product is CASLERAKNIQYF.

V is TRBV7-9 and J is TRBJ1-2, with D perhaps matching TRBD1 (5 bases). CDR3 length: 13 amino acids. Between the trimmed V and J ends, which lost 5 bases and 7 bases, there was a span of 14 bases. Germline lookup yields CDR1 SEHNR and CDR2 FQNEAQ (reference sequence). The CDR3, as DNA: TGTGCCAGCAGCCCTTCGGGGCACCTTGGCTACACCTTC. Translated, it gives CASSPSGHLGYTF.

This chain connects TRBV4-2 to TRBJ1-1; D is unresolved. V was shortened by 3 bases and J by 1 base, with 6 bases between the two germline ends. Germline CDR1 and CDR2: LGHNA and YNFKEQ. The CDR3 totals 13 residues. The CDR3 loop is CASSHVTNTEAFF. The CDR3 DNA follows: TGTGCCAGCAGCCATGTCACGAACACTGAAGCTTTCTTT.

CDR3 bases: TGCGCCAGCAGCACCGGACAGGGGGCACATAATGAGCAGTTCTTC. Amino acid sequence: CASSTGQGAHNEQFF. V and J are TRBV5-1 and TRBJ2-1; 11 bases are shared with TRBD1. Germline CDR1 reads SGHRS; CDR2 reads YFSETQ. With V trimmed by 4 bases and J by 7 bases, 7 bases remained unmatched. The CDR3 length is 15 residues.

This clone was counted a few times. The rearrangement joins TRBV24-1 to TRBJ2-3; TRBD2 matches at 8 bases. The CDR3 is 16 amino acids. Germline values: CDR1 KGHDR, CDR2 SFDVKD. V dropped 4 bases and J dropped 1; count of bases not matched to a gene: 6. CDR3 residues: CATSDRGTRGTDTQYF. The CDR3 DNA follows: TGTGCCACCAGTGACCGCGGGACTAGGGGCACAGATACGCAGTATTTT.